Each of the 25 T cell receptor beta chains below was sequenced from the same sample in a study of long-term antiretroviral therapy in people with HIV. Survey-level resolution applied to immunoSEQ assay v3.0. The protocol was immunoSEQ multiplex PCR, while the TCRdb copy is restricted to in-frame clones and leaves out a portion. The sample shows fewer than 10,000 clones, about four fifths of them seen only once. The sequenced sample was unsorted PBMCs, obtained 0.1 years after starting antiretroviral therapy. The origin of the receptors is a man aged 35-49 years with HIV.

The chain is built from TRBV7-4 and TRBJ2-1; perhaps TRBD1 as D (5 bases). The CDR3 has 14 residues. V dropped 5 bases and J dropped 5 bases, with 13 bases sitting between them. Looked up from germline, CDR1 is SGHVT and CDR2 is SQSDAQ. CDR3 sequence: CASSPPRDNNEQFF. The CDR3 nucleotides are TGTGCCAGCAGCCCTCCCAGGGATAACAATGAGCAGTTCTTC.

V usage is TRBV15 and J usage is TRBJ2-3; TRBD1 matches at 8 bases. V was pared by 3 bases and J by 1 base, with 0 bases of the junction left unmatched. The CDR3 totals 14 residues. Per germline, CDR1 LNHNV and CDR2 YYDKDF (reference sequence). This CDR3 reads CATSRTGGTDTQYF. The CDR3 DNA follows: TGTGCCACCAGCAGGACAGGGGGCACAGATACGCAGTATTTT.

The chain recombines TRBV19 with TRBJ2-3; 7 bases are a match to TRBD2. Trimming cost V 6 bases and J 2 bases; bases outside gene matches: 2. The CDR3 is 13 amino acids. From germline, CDR1 is LNHDA and CDR2 SQIVND (reference sequence). The CDR3 is CASRRDYTDTQYF. DNA for the CDR3: TGTGCCAGTAGGAGGGACTACACAGATACGCAGTATTTT.

A few counts support this clone. The V gene is TRBV7-2, the J gene TRBJ2-2; D perhaps matches TRBD2 (6 bases). The CDR3 sequence is 15 residues long. The V and J ends lost 5 bases and 6 bases respectively, with 16 bases between them. Germline CDR1 is SGHTA and CDR2 is FQGNSA. In DNA, the CDR3 is TGTGCCAGCAGCCATACTAGCTGGGAGGCCGGGGAGCTGTTTTTT. This gives the protein CASSHTSWEAGELFF.

The V gene is TRBV7-3, the J gene TRBJ2-1, with 8 nucleotides matching TRBD2. The CDR3 spans 16 residues. Germline CDR1 is SGHTA and CDR2 is FQGTGA. Losses at the gene ends were 4 bases for V and 0 bases for J; bases not matched to a gene: 5. The CDR3 is CASSSKRGSSYNEQFF. In DNA form, the CDR3 reads TGTGCCAGCAGCTCCAAGCGGGGGAGCTCCTACAATGAGCAGTTCTTC.

The chain is built from TRBV29-1 and TRBJ2-7, with 8 bases aligning to TRBD2. The CDR3 has 14 amino acids. V was clipped by 4 bases and J by 5 bases; unmatched bases: 10. Germline V CDR1 and CDR2: SQVTM, ANQGSEA. The CDR3 spells CSVVGRGAGNEQYF. CDR3 coding DNA: TGCAGCGTTGTGGGGCGGGGGGCAGGGAACGAGCAGTACTTC.

This clone has just a few counts. The rearrangement links TRBV6-5 to TRBJ1-5; TRBD1 agrees at 10 bases. Germline CDR1 is MNHEY and CDR2 is SVGAGI. V lost 5 bases, J lost 7 bases, and 2 bases stayed unmatched. This CDR3 spans 13 amino acids. For the CDR3, the DNA is TGTGCCAGCAGTCGGGGACAGGGGCAGCCCCAGCATTTT. Its translation is CASSRGQGQPQHF.

The chain has TRBV7-9 and TRBJ1-3; 7 bases map to TRBD1. Unmatched junction bases numbered 6, after V lost 4 bases and J lost 0 bases. The germline V gene encodes CDR1 SEHNR and CDR2 FQNEAQ (reference sequence). There are 16 residues in the CDR3. This chain's CDR3 is CASSSPRDSSGNTIYF. DNA of the CDR3: TGTGCCAGCAGCTCCCCTCGGGACAGCTCTGGAAACACCATATATTTT. The variable domain in full, with the rest retrieved from reference TRBV7-9 and TRBJ1-3, is DTGVSQNPRHKITKRGQNVTFRCDPISEHNRLYWYRQTLGQGPEFLTYFQNEAQLEKSRLLSDRFSAERPKGSFSTLEIQRTEQGDSAMYLCASSSPRDSSGNTIYFGEGSWLTVV.

This chain connects TRBV7-9 to TRBJ2-1, with 9 bases lining up with TRBD1. The CDR3 spans 14 residues. V dropped 5 bases and J dropped 6; count of bases not matched to a gene: 5. Germline-derived CDR1 and CDR2 are SEHNR and FQNEAQ (reference sequence). CDR3 sequence reads: CASSGRQGGNEQFF. For the CDR3, the DNA is TGTGCCAGCAGCGGTCGACAGGGGGGCAATGAGCAGTTCTTC.

Within the sample, this clone is medium-sized. The rearrangement links TRBV5-1 to TRBJ2-7; 10 nucleotides align to TRBD2. CDR1 SGHRS and CDR2 YFSETQ come from the germline V gene. This CDR3 region has 14 residues. V lost 3 bases and J lost 5; bases outside the gene matches: 5. As DNA, the CDR3 is TGCGCCAGCAGCTGGACTAGCGGAGACGACGAGCAGTACTTC. Translated: CASSWTSGDDEQYF.

This clone was detected once. The chain recombines TRBV5-6 with TRBJ2-1; possible D gene TRBD2, 6 bases. CDR1 SGHDT and CDR2 YYEEEE come from the germline V gene. The CDR3 spans 13 residues. V was clipped by 5 bases and J by 6 bases, with 12 bases between them. The CDR3 spells CASRPLGGNEQFF. The CDR3 DNA sequence: TGTGCCAGCAGGCCTCTCGGGGGCAATGAGCAGTTCTTC.

The J gene is TRBJ2-3, the V gene TRBV5-5; 8 nucleotides align to TRBD2. The V and J ends lost 7 bases and 6 bases, in that order; junction bases with no gene match: 10. The CDR3 sequence is 14 residues long. CDR1 and CDR2 (germline): SGHKS, YYEKEE (reference sequence). This CDR3 is CASRPYGLADTQYF. CDR3 DNA sequence: TGTGCCAGCCGACCCTACGGACTAGCCGATACGCAGTATTTT.

The chain links TRBV7-2 to TRBJ2-7; 10 nucleotides agree with TRBD2. The germline V gene has CDR1 SGHTA and CDR2 FQGNSA. Trimming removed 2 bases from V and 4 bases from J; junction bases left unmatched: 5. The CDR3 spans 15 residues. The CDR3 sequence: CASSLLLAGTYEQYF. CDR3 DNA: TGTGCCAGCAGCTTATTACTAGCGGGGACGTACGAGCAGTACTTC.

CDR3 DNA sequence: TGTGCCAGCACCAAATCACAGGGTTCTAATTCACCCCTCCACTTT. It translates to CASTKSQGSNSPLHF. The chain joins TRBV27 to TRBJ1-6; D might be TRBD1 (6 bases). V lost 7 bases, J lost 6 bases, and 16 bases lay in between. This CDR3 has 15 residues. Germline CDR1 and CDR2: MNHEY and SMNVEV (reference sequence).

V is TRBV30 and J is TRBJ2-2; the D is unclear. V dropped 0 bases and J dropped 1 base, with 9 bases sitting between them. The CDR3 is made up of 15 amino acids. Germline-derived CDR1 and CDR2 are GTSNPN and SVGIG (reference sequence). The CDR3 DNA sequence: TGTGCCTGGAGTGTACGGGTCCTGAACACCGGGGAGCTGTTTTTT. Translation: CAWSVRVLNTGELFF.

The chain links TRBV19 to TRBJ1-1, with D unresolved. The CDR3 runs 12 residues. Germline V gene sequence: CDR1 LNHDA, CDR2 SQIVND (reference sequence). The V gene lost 9 bases and the J gene lost 4 bases, with 12 bases spanning the gap. The CDR3 reads CASRQAGTEAFF. In DNA, the CDR3 is TGTGCCAGCCGGCAGGCGGGCACTGAAGCTTTCTTT.

V usage is TRBV11-2 and J usage is TRBJ1-5; 7 bases are a match to TRBD1. CDR1 is SGHAT, CDR2 FQNNGV, per germline. Trimming at V came to 2 bases and at J to 6 bases, leaving 7 bases not matched to a gene. The CDR3 has 15 amino acids. In DNA, the CDR3 is TGTGCCAGCAGCTTATACCAGGGGGAGAGTCAGCCCCAGCATTTT. It encodes CASSLYQGESQPQHF.

J is TRBJ2-3 and V is TRBV7-7; unclear D gene. The CDR3 is 14 residues long. CDR1 and CDR2 (germline): SSHAT, FNYEAQ (reference sequence). Deletions cut 0 bases from V and 0 bases from J, with 4 bases between. This CDR3 reads CASSLATSTDTQYF. The DNA for the CDR3 is TGTGCCAGCAGCTTAGCGACTAGCACAGATACGCAGTATTTT.

The chain joins TRBV6-5 to TRBJ2-7; possibly TRBD1 for D (5 bases). CDR3 length: 14 residues. The V gene lost 0 bases and the J gene lost 5 bases, with 11 bases spanning the gap. Looked up from germline, CDR1 is MNHEY and CDR2 is SVGAGI. The DNA for the CDR3 is TGTGCCAGCAGTTACTCCTTCCAGGGTGACGAGCAGTACTTC. Protein product: CASSYSFQGDEQYF.

This clone appeared once. This sequence joins TRBV27 and TRBJ2-4; D gene unclear. The CDR3 consists of 13 residues. V was pared by 8 bases and J by 2 bases, with 10 bases between. Germline CDR1 MNHEY, CDR2 SMNVEV (reference sequence). The CDR3 loop is CASVDGPKNIQYF. The CDR3 nucleotides read TGTGCCAGCGTGGACGGCCCCAAAAACATTCAGTACTTC.

This sequence joins TRBV29-1 and TRBJ2-7, with TRBD2 as a possible D gene (6 bases). V dropped 7 bases and J dropped 6 bases, with 22 bases sitting between them. The CDR3 is 14 residues long. Germline V gene lookup returns CDR1 SQVTM and CDR2 ANQGSEA. The CDR3 spells CSATGLTSSGEQYF. The DNA of the CDR3 is TGCAGCGCTACGGGACTCACATCGTCCGGCGAGCAGTACTTC.

The J gene is TRBJ1-5, the V gene TRBV30, with D perhaps TRBD1 (6 bases). CDR1 is GTSNPN, CDR2 SVGIG, per germline (reference sequence). The ends were cut back, 1 base at V and 5 bases at J, with 15 bases in the middle. The CDR3 loop spans 15 amino acids. The CDR3 spells CAWSAPGAVDQPQHF. The CDR3 nucleotides read TGTGCCTGGAGTGCCCCAGGGGCCGTGGATCAGCCCCAGCATTTT.

The chain uses TRBV30 and TRBJ1-3; no clear D gene. Germline assignment: CDR1 GTSNPN and CDR2 SVGIG (reference sequence). V dropped 0 bases and J dropped 0 bases, with 9 bases sitting between them. The CDR3 has 15 amino acids. The CDR3 DNA follows: TGTGCCTGGAGTGTACGGCAGCCCTCTGGAAACACCATATATTTT. This translates into CAWSVRQPSGNTIYF.

The V call is TRBV18, the J call TRBJ1-2; 8 bases map to TRBD1. The CDR3 runs to 14 residues. Germline CDR1 reads KGHSH; CDR2 reads LQKENI. Trimming took 3 bases from V and 8 from J; bases not matched to a gene: 8. The CDR3 loop reads CASSPPDRVGGYTF. The DNA of the CDR3 is TGTGCCAGCTCACCCCCGGACAGGGTGGGAGGCTACACCTTC.

This clone came up a few times. The chain joins TRBV11-2 to TRBJ1-6; possible D gene TRBD1, 5 bases. The CDR3 length is 15 residues. From germline, CDR1 is SGHAT and CDR2 FQNNGV. The V end was cut by 1 base, the J end by 7 bases, with 11 bases between. CDR3 sequence reads: CASSLGGDRNSPLHF. The CDR3, as DNA: TGTGCCAGCAGCTTAGGAGGGGATAGAAATTCACCCCTCCACTTT.